The source of this T cell receptor beta chain is a study of human T cells and chemical hapten exposure. Study-wide context: Sensitization applied 2% DPC to roughly 2 cm by roughly 2 cm of upper inner arm skin. Diagnoses of alopecia areata, totalis or universalis occurred in mostly female patients.

The library attached unique molecular identifiers to individual cDNA molecules. In TCRdb, the RACE reads were re-called with MiXCR into one record per CDR3 protein. The data hold 30,000 to 40,000 distinct CDR3 sequences, with 5% to 8% observed a single time. This clonotype was detected ten times or more. As yet, its antigen is unknown. Stated time point: patch test 1, 2 weeks after DPC sensitization. As for treatment: therapeutic diphenylcyclopropenone sensitization with weekly scalp DPC. The total RNA was obtained from whole blood that was not fractionated. From germline, CDR1 is SQVTM and CDR2 ANQGSEA. The length of the CDR3 is 13 residues. The trim removed 6 bases at V and 5 bases at J, leaving 8 bases unmatched. Overall study results and limits: It was expanded TCRs that formed significantly more large CDR3 similarity clusters than controls did.

The clonotype originates from a woman aged 30 to 39 with alopecia areata. Some clones in this sample may be carry-over from other donors' samples. This material consisted of whole blood, taken in connection with sensitization to the hapten diphenylcyclopropenone (DPC). This chain links TRBV29-1 with TRBJ1-1; 8 nucleotides line up with TRBD1. The CDR3 is CSVGQAVGTEAFF. CDR3 sequence (DNA): TGCAGCGTGGGACAGGCGGTGGGAACTGAAGCTTTCTTT.